This T cell receptor (beta chain) was sequenced for a study of blood T cell repertoires in COVID-19. Across the study: Material from acute and convalescent COVID-19 was sourced from the United States, Italy and Spain. Sources were T cells, B-cell-depleted T cells, or PBMCs; the material itself was cDNA or gDNA.

Per the study methods: Using reference gene primer amplification, nucleated cell counts were estimated. Assay: immunoSEQ multiplex PCR; the TCRdb copy retains only in-frame clones and omits some. That table supplies the V and J calls and clone size; D and trimming were determined from the DNA. This sample yields more than 75,000 clones, of which 70% to 90% are seen a single time; around 4.8% belongs to the top ten. The V segment lost 5 bases and the J segment 4 bases; nucleotides outside the gene matches: 9. This CDR3 is built from 17 residues. Germline lookup yields CDR1 MNHEY and CDR2 SMNVEV (reference sequence).

The origin of this receptor is a woman of 80 years or more with acute or convalescent COVID-19. The sequenced sample consisted of peripheral blood. This chain joins TRBV27 and TRBJ2-6; 9 bases map to TRBD1. In nucleotides, the CDR3 is TGTGCCAGCAGTGAGGACAGGGGAAGGACGGGGGCCAACGTCCTGACTTTC. Translation: CASSEDRGRTGANVLTF. The full variable domain, rest sourced from reference TRBV27 and TRBJ2-6, is EAQVTQNPRYLITVTGKKLTVTCSQNMNHEYMSWYRQDPGLGLRQIYYSMNVEVTDKGDVPEGYKVSRKEKRNFPLILESPSPNQTSLYFCASSEDRGRTGANVLTFGAGSRLTVL.